This T cell receptor beta chain stems from a study of shared clonotypes between healthy human individuals. About the study: A couple of women and a few men aged 18 to 49 served as donors. Used for every donor were three CD4 naive, three CD4 memory, two CD8 naive and one CD8 memory plate.

Deletions cut 4 bases from V and 1 base from J, with 9 bases between. CDR1 and CDR2 from the germline V gene are SGHNT and YYREEE (reference sequence). The CDR3 has 13 residues. Points on this clone: Its antigen is as yet unknown.

The table came from immunoSEQ multiplex PCR; TCRdb's copy has only in-frame clones and leaves some out. The sample holds some 1,100,000 clones, roughly 74% seen once. General observations from the study: Donor scarcity curtailed the genetic and exposure-history diversity represented herein. Blood was the only sampled material, and tissue repertoires likely differ.

The sequenced material came from memory CD4+ T cells from PBMCs. Sample subset: CD45RA-negative fraction. V usage is TRBV5-4 and J usage is TRBJ2-7; D is perhaps TRBD1 or TRBD2 (5 bases each). The clonotype was recovered from a man younger than 35 in good health. Some clones in this sample may be carry-over from other donors' samples. The CDR3 region has the DNA TGTGCCAGCAGCGTGGGACGGTCCTACGAGCAGTACTTC. Amino acid sequence: CASSVGRSYEQYF.